This T cell receptor beta chain is from a study of blood T cell repertoires in COVID-19. Study information: Collection of acute and convalescent COVID-19 samples took place in the United States, Italy and Spain. T cells, B-cell-depleted T cells, or PBMCs supplied cDNA or gDNA.

Per the original data handling: Researchers report that nucleated cell counts were estimated from reference gene primer amplification. Repertoires were generated with immunoSEQ multiplex PCR, while TCRdb's copy carries only in-frame clones and drops some. V and J calls plus clone size are reproduced from that table; the DNA served to infer D and trimming. The repertoire holds approximately 81,000 clones, with around 89% as singletons. The CDR3 runs 13 residues. Per germline, CDR1 SGHRS and CDR2 YFSETQ. V gave up 5 bases and J gave up 0 bases, with 6 bases separating them. The chain recombines TRBV5-1 with TRBJ2-1, with a possible D match to TRBD2 (5 bases). Sample: PBMCs or T cells enriched from blood (not recorded which). This receptor was taken from a woman between 45 and 65 years old with acute COVID-19. For the CDR3, the DNA is TGCGCCAGCAGGAGGGACTCCTACAATGAGCAGTTCTTC. Its protein product is CASRRDSYNEQFF.